Below are 6 T cell receptor beta chains sequenced from a single sample in a study of blood T cell repertoires in COVID-19. Profiled with immunoSEQ multiplex PCR; TCRdb holds only in-frame clones, not every one. The data contain about 210,000 clones, just under 90% of them singletons. What was sequenced was peripheral blood. These receptors were taken from a man aged 55 to 70 who had recovered from COVID-19.

The table lists this clone with a few counts. The genes are TRBV14 and TRBJ1-1; D call uncertain. Germline CDR1 is SGHDN and CDR2 is FVKESK. The CDR3 extends over 17 amino acids. The ends were cut back, 0 bases at V and 7 bases at J, with 21 bases in the middle. The DNA for the CDR3 is TGTGCCAGCAGCCAAGATCTGGGAGGGTATCTCCCCTATGAAGCTTTCTTT. This encodes CASSQDLGGYLPYEAFF.

The CDR3 spells CASSVLSNYGYTF. The CDR3 DNA sequence: TGTGCCAGCAGCGTACTCTCTAACTATGGCTACACCTTC. The chain joins TRBV9 to TRBJ1-2; D not resolved. The CDR3 covers 13 residues. Deletions cut 1 base from V and 0 bases from J, with 4 bases between. CDR1 is SGDLS and CDR2 is YYNGEE in the germline V gene. The whole variable domain, filled in from reference TRBV9 and TRBJ1-2, reads DSGVTQTPKHLITATGQRVTLRCSPRSGDLSVYWYQQSLDQGLQFLIQYYNGEERAKGNILERFSAQQFPDLHSELNLSSLELGDSALYFCASSVLSNYGYTFGSGTRLTVV.

The rearrangement links TRBV28 to TRBJ1-1; D gene ambiguous. Trimming took off 2 bases at V and 5 bases at J, with 6 bases between the two ends. This CDR3 is built from 12 residues. Germline CDR1 reads MDHEN; CDR2 reads SYDVKM. CDR3 nucleotide sequence: TGTGCCAGCAGTTTACTACAGACTGAAGCTTTCTTT. Its protein product is CASSLLQTEAFF.

The V gene is TRBV19, the J gene TRBJ1-1; a weak D match, TRBD1 (6 bases). The V end was cut by 7 bases, the J end by 2 bases, with 14 bases between. This CDR3 is built from 14 residues. CDR1 and CDR2 from the germline V gene are LNHDA and SQIVND (reference sequence). The CDR3, as DNA: TGTGCCAGTATACAGGGAACGCCCAACACTGAAGCTTTCTTT. Its translation is CASIQGTPNTEAFF.

This clone was seen only once. The chain combines TRBV9 with TRBJ1-1; 9 positions match TRBD1. Trimming cost V 0 bases and J 6 bases; bases outside gene matches: 3. This CDR3 is built from 14 residues. Germline V gene sequence: CDR1 SGDLS, CDR2 YYNGEE. In nucleotides, the CDR3 is TGTGCCAGCAGCGTAGGGGGACAGGGCTCTGAAGCTTTCTTT. Translation: CASSVGGQGSEAFF.

The rearrangement uses TRBV5-6 and TRBJ2-3; tentatively, D is TRBD1 (5 bases). V was pared by 0 bases and J by 1 base, with 6 bases between. The CDR3 is 14 amino acids. Germline assignment: CDR1 SGHDT and CDR2 YYEEEE. The CDR3 bases are TGTGCCAGCAGCTTGGGACAGCGCACAGATACGCAGTATTTT. It codes for CASSLGQRTDTQYF.